This T cell receptor (beta chain) appears in the sequencing data of a study of T cell responses to AZD1222 COVID-19 vaccine. Study findings and constraints: Only a handful of AZD1222 recipients, roughly six in all, had baseline seropositivity.

The ends were cut back, 8 bases at V and 0 bases at J, with 11 bases in the middle. Germline-derived CDR1 and CDR2 are MNHEY and SMNVEV (reference sequence). CDR3 length: 14 amino acids. On this clone: Its antigen is unknown.

TCRdb's table, derived via immunoSEQ multiplex PCR, lists solely in-frame clones and lacks some. The sample has about 140,000 clones; 85% to 90% are singletons. This clonotype was obtained from an adult in good health. The V call is TRBV27, the J call TRBJ1-5; D remains unclear. The source was peripheral blood, collected on day 0 of AZD1222 vaccination. The CDR3: CASHARDSNQPQHF. In DNA, the CDR3 is TGTGCCAGCCATGCCCGTGATAGCAATCAGCCCCAGCATTTT.